This T cell receptor (beta chain) was profiled in a study of CXCR3-negative and CXCR3-positive naive CD8 T cells. Study-level findings and limits: TRBV-TRBJ usage matched between naive CXCR3-negative and CXCR3-positive cells but not between memory cells. TRB CDR3s were more hydrophobic in CXCR3-positive than in CXCR3-negative naive cells. Whereas both naive subsets had comparably high diversity, memory CD8+ cells had much lower diversity.

Naive CD8+ T cells carried a CD45RO-CCR7+CD27+CD95- phenotype. Germline CDR1 and CDR2: SGHAT and FQNNGV. CDR3 length: 14 residues. The libraries of TRB cDNA were prepared using 5' RACE with UMI labels. TCRdb reprocessed the 5' RACE reads and keeps a single row for each CDR3 protein, giving no DNA. Recorded for this sample: over 100,000 distinct CDR3 sequences. Concerning this clonotype itself: The antigen remains undetermined.

Sequenced input: naive CXCR3- CD8+ T cells from blood. Regarding subset: CD45RO-CCR7+CD27+CD95- naive CD8+ T cells lacking CXCR3 (TNR3-). The TCR comes from a human donor in good health. Some clones in this sample may be carry-over from other donors' samples. The V gene is TRBV11-2, the J gene TRBJ2-7; the D gene TCRdb calls, TRBD1, cannot be checked with no DNA. This CDR3 is CASSFEPGAYEQYF.